These 14 T cell receptor beta chains were all obtained from the same sample, sequenced in a study of blood T cell repertoires in COVID-19. This table comes from immunoSEQ multiplex PCR, and its TCRdb copy is limited to in-frame clones, with some not included. This sample yields over 85,000 clones, of which around nine tenths are seen a single time; roughly 8.1% belongs to the top ten. The sample consisted of peripheral blood. These receptors all come from a woman in her seventies with acute or convalescent COVID-19.

This chain connects TRBV19 to TRBJ2-1; TRBD1 is a possible D gene (5 bases). This CDR3 spans 12 amino acids. Trimming took off 7 bases at V and 4 bases at J, with 8 bases between the two ends. Germline CDR1 and CDR2: LNHDA and SQIVND (reference sequence). Here the CDR3 reads CASNPGYNEQFF. The CDR3 DNA follows: TGTGCCAGTAACCCAGGGTACAATGAGCAGTTCTTC.

The V gene is TRBV19, the J gene TRBJ1-3, with D tentatively TRBD1 (5 bases). The CDR3 consists of 16 residues. V shed 3 bases and J shed 0 bases, with 12 bases lying between them. The germline CDR1 and CDR2 sequences are LNHDA and SQIVND (reference sequence). The CDR3 spells CASSMDINRSGNTIYF. The CDR3 DNA follows: TGTGCCAGTAGTATGGACATTAACCGCTCTGGAAACACCATATATTTT.

The V call is TRBV2, the J call TRBJ2-4; 7 bases map to TRBD1. The germline V gene has CDR1 SNHLY and CDR2 FYNNEI. CDR3 length equals 16 residues. J lost 4 bases, V lost 4 bases, and 10 bases had no gene match. CDR3 protein: CASSGGQRTNKNIQYF. The CDR3, as DNA: TGTGCCAGCAGTGGGGGACAGAGAACTAATAAAAACATTCAGTACTTC.

V usage is TRBV30 and J usage is TRBJ1-2; D is perhaps TRBD1 (5 bases). CDR1 and CDR2 from the germline V gene are GTSNPN and SVGIG (reference sequence). The CDR3 runs 13 residues. The V gene lost 0 bases and the J gene lost 8 bases, with 13 bases spanning the gap. CDR3 bases: TGTGCCTGGAGTGTAAGGGGTCTTGAGGGCTACACCTTC. Protein product: CAWSVRGLEGYTF.

The CDR3 region has the DNA TGTGCCAGCAGCTTTCCCCAGCGGACCGGGGAGCTGTTTTTT. Its protein product is CASSFPQRTGELFF. This chain links TRBV5-4 with TRBJ2-2; weak D call: TRBD2 (5 bases). V was pared by 2 bases and J by 5 bases, with 10 bases between. Per the germline V gene, CDR1 is SGHNT and CDR2 is YYREEE (reference sequence). The CDR3 sequence is 14 residues long.

The V call is TRBV6-7, the J call TRBJ2-7; 9 positions agree with TRBD2. TRBV6-7 qualifies as an ORF whose function is uncertain. V lost 6 bases to trimming and J lost 5 bases; unmatched junction nucleotides: 5. The length of the CDR3 is 13 residues. CDR3 protein: CASRAGGPDEQYF. DNA of the CDR3: TGTGCCAGCAGAGCGGGGGGCCCAGACGAGCAGTACTTC.

The chain recombines TRBV20-1 with TRBJ1-1, with unresolved D. The CDR3 is 11 amino acids. Germline CDR1 DFQATT, CDR2 SNEGSKA (reference sequence). The V end was cut by 5 bases, the J end by 2 bases, with 6 bases between. CDR3 in DNA: TGCAGTGCTTATTATAACACTGAAGCTTTCTTT. Encoded protein: CSAYYNTEAFF.

This chain links TRBV15 with TRBJ2-5; TRBD2 matches 10 bases. Germline-derived CDR1 and CDR2 are LNHNV and YYDKDF (reference sequence). V shed 5 bases and J 5 bases; nucleotides not matched to a gene: 8. The CDR3 loop spans 15 amino acids. The CDR3 coding sequence is TGTGCCACCAGCGAACCAGCGGGAGGGCTTGAGACCCAGTACTTC. This sequence encodes CATSEPAGGLETQYF.

The chain is built from TRBV5-1 and TRBJ1-6; D is uncertain. This CDR3 is 14 amino acids long. Trimming stripped 1 base from V and 6 bases from J, with 8 bases between. From germline, CDR1 is SGHRS and CDR2 YFSETQ. The chain's CDR3 is CASSLNSVNSPLHF. CDR3 DNA sequence: TGCGCCAGCAGCTTGAATAGTGTTAATTCACCCCTCCACTTT.

V and J are TRBV7-6 and TRBJ2-1; 13 positions match TRBD2. The CDR3 runs 20 residues. Per the germline V gene, CDR1 is SGHVS and CDR2 is FNYEAQ. V lost 5 bases, J lost 7 bases, and 20 bases stayed unmatched. CDR3 DNA: TGTGCCAGCAGCATAACATTACTAGCGGGAGGGCCCTCTCAAATTAATGAGCAGTTCTTC. Residues: CASSITLLAGGPSQINEQFF.

The rearrangement uses TRBV4-2 and TRBJ2-1, with 9 nucleotides matching TRBD2. Germline CDR1 LGHNA, CDR2 YNFKEQ. The CDR3 covers 15 residues. With 1 base clipped from V and 4 bases from J, the junction kept 2 bases outside the gene matches. CDR3: CASSQASGEYNEQFF. In DNA, the CDR3 is TGTGCCAGCAGCCAAGCTAGCGGGGAGTACAATGAGCAGTTCTTC.

The chain carries TRBV13 and TRBJ1-2, with 8 bases identical to TRBD1. With V trimmed by 0 bases and J by 4 bases, 7 bases remained unmatched. This CDR3 region has 16 residues. The germline V gene encodes CDR1 PRHDT and CDR2 FYEKMQ (reference sequence). For the CDR3, the DNA is TGTGCCAGCAGCTTAGGCGGCGGGACAGGCCCCTATGGCTACACCTTC. This encodes CASSLGGGTGPYGYTF.

V and J are TRBV7-9 and TRBJ2-7, with 7 nucleotides matching TRBD2. Germline trimming cut 1 base from V and 3 bases from J; bases unmatched to any gene: 9. CDR3 length equals 16 residues. Germline loops: CDR1 SEHNR, CDR2 FQNEAQ (reference sequence). CDR3 coding DNA: TGTGCCAGCAGCTTAGATCTGGGGGGGAAAGTCTACGAGCAGTACTTC. It codes for CASSLDLGGKVYEQYF.

The V call is TRBV19, the J call TRBJ2-2; 7 bases fit TRBD1. Germline CDR1 and CDR2: LNHDA and SQIVND (reference sequence). This CDR3 has 17 residues. Trimming cost V 6 bases and J 4 bases; bases outside gene matches: 14. CDR3 sequence (DNA): TGTGCCAGTAGCAACCAATACGACAGGGCGGGCACCGGGGAGCTGTTTTTT. This encodes CASSNQYDRAGTGELFF.